This TCR beta chain is drawn from a study of spatial heterogeneity in lung cancer. Study-level background: Alpha-chain sequences were detected in numbers that were consistently lower than beta-chain sequences.

The CDR3 is 15 amino acids. Germline-derived CDR1 and CDR2 are SGHTA and FQGNSA. V lost 5 bases and J 2 bases, leaving 15 bases between the germline ends. Time point given: sample taken at primary tumor resection. Whole RNA obtained from tumor, nontumor lung or frozen PBMC underwent sequencing without sorting. A unique molecular identifier was attached to every TCR cDNA molecule. TCRdb analysed the 5' RACE reads with MiXCR anew, one entry per CDR3 protein. The data contain about 21,000 distinct CDR3 sequences, about 4.7% of them singletons. This clonotype occurred many times. Sequenced here: PBMCs, sampled at surgery. The clonotype was recovered from a male donor with early-stage non-small cell lung cancer. The V and J genes are TRBV7-2 and TRBJ1-2; tentative D call: TRBD1 (6 bases). Here the CDR3 DNA reads TGTGCCAGCAGCCCCTGGGGGGGGCTAAACTATGGCTACACCTTC. This sequence encodes CASSPWGGLNYGYTF.